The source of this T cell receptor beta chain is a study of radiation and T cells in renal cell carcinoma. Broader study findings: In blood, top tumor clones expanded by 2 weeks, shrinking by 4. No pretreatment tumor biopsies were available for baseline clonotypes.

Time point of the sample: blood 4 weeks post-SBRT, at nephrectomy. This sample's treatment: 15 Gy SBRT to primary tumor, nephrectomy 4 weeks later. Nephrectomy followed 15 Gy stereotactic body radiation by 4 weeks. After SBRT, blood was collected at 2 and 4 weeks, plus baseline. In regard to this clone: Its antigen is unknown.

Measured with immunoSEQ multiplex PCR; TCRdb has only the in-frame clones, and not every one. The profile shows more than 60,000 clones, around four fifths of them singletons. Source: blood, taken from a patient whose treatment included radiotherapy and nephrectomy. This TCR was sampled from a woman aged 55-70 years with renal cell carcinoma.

Written as DNA, the CDR3 is TGTGCCAGCAGCACTGGCTACAGGGGGCCGGGAACTGAAGCTTTCTTT. Residues: CASSTGYRGPGTEAFF. V and J are TRBV11-2 and TRBJ1-1; TRBD1 matches at 9 bases. The CDR3 has 16 amino acids. Germline values: CDR1 SGHAT, CDR2 FQNNGV. V dropped 5 bases and J dropped 5; count of bases not matched to a gene: 12.